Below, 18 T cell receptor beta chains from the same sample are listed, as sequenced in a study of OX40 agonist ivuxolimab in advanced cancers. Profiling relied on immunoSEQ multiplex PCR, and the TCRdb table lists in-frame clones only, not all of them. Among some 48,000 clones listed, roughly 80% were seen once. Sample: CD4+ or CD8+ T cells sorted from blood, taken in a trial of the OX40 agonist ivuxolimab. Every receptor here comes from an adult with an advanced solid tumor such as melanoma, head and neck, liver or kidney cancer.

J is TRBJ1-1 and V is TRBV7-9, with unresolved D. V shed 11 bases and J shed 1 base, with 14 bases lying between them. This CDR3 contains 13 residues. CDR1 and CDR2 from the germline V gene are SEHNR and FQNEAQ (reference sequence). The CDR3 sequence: CALVQQSNTEAFF. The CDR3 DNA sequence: TGTGCCCTTGTTCAACAGTCGAACACTGAAGCTTTCTTT.

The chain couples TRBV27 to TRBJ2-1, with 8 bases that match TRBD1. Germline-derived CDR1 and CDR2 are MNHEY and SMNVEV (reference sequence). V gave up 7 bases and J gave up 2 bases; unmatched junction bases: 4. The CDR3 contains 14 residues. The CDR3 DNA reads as TGTGCCAGCACCAGACAGGGGACCTACAATGAGCAGTTCTTC. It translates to CASTRQGTYNEQFF.

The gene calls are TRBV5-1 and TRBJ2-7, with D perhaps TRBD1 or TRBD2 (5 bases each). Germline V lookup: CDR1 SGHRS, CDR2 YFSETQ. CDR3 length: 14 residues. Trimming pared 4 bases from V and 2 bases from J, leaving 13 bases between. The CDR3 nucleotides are TGCGCCAGCAGCATAGACCCGGGGCCCTACGAGCAGTACTTC. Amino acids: CASSIDPGPYEQYF. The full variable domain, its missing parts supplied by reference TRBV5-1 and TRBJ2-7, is KAGVTQTPRYLIKTRGQQVTLSCSPISGHRSVSWYQQTPGQGLQFLFEYFSETQRNKGNFPGRFSGRQFSNSRSEMNVSTLELGDSALYLCASSIDPGPYEQYFGPGTRLTVT.

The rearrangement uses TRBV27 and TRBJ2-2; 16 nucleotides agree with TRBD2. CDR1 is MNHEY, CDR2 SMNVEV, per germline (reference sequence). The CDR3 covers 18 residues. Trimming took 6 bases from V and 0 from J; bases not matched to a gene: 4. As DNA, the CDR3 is TGTGCCAGCAGCGGAGGGACTAGCGGGAGGGCGAACACCGGGGAGCTGTTTTTT. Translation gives CASSGGTSGRANTGELFF.

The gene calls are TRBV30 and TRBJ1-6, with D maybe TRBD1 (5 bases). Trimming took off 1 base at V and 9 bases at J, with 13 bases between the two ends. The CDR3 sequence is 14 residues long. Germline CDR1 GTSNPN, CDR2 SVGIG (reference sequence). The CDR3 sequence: CAWSAGGRGSPLHF. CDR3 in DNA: TGTGCCTGGAGTGCGGGGGGACGGGGTTCACCCCTCCACTTT.

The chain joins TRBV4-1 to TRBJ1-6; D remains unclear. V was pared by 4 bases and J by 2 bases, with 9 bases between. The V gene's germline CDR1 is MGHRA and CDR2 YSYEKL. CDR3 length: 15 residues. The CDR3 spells CASSLSGAYNSPLHF. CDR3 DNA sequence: TGCGCCAGCAGCCTCAGCGGGGCCTATAATTCACCCCTCCACTTT.

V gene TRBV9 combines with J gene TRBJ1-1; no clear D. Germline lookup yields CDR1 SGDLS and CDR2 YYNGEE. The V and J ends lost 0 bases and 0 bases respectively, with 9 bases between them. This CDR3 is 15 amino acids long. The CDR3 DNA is TGTGCCAGCAGCGTAGATTCTGTCATGAACACTGAAGCTTTCTTT. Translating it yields CASSVDSVMNTEAFF.

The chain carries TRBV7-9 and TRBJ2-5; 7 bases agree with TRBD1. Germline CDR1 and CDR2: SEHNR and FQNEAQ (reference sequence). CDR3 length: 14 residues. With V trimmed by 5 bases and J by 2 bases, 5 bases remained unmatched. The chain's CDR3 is CASSIDRDQETQYF. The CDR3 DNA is TGTGCCAGCAGCATCGACAGGGATCAAGAGACCCAGTACTTC.

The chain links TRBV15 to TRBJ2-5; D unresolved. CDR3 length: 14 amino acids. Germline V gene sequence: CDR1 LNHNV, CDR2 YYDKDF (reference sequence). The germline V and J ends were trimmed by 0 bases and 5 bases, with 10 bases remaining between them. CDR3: CATSRDHRVETQYF. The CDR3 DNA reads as TGTGCCACCAGCAGAGATCATAGGGTCGAGACCCAGTACTTC. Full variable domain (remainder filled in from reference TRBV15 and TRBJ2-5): DAMVIQNPRYQVTQFGKPVTLSCSQTLNHNVMYWYQQKSSQAPKLLFHYYDKDFNNEADTPDNFQSRRPNTSFCFLDIRSPGLGDTAMYLCATSRDHRVETQYFGPGTRLLVL.

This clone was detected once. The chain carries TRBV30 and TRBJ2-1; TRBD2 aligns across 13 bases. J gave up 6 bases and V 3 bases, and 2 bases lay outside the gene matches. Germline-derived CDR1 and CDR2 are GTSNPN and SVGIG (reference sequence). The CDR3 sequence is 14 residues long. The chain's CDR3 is CAWRGLAGFNEQFF. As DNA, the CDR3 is TGTGCCTGGAGGGGACTAGCGGGGTTCAATGAGCAGTTCTTC.

CDR3 loop: CASSLLFGRSSYNEQFF. DNA of the CDR3: TGTGCCAGCAGCTTACTTTTCGGGCGGAGCTCCTACAATGAGCAGTTCTTC. V and J are TRBV11-2 and TRBJ2-1; D uncertain. Trimming removed 2 bases from V and 0 bases from J, with 14 bases in between. This CDR3 comprises 17 residues. The germline V gene has CDR1 SGHAT and CDR2 FQNNGV.

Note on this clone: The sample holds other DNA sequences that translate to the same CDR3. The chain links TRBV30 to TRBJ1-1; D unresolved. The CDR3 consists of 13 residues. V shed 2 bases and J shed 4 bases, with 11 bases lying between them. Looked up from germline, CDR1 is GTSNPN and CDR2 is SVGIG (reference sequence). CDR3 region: CAWSRTAATEAFF. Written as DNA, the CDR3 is TGTGCCTGGAGTCGTACGGCAGCCACTGAAGCTTTCTTT.

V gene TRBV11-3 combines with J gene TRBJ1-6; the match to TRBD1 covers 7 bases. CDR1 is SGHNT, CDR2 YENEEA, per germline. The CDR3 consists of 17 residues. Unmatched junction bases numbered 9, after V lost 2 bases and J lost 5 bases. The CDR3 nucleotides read TGTGCCAGCAGCTTATTTAGCCGACAGGGCCATAATTCACCCCTCCACTTT. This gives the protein CASSLFSRQGHNSPLHF.

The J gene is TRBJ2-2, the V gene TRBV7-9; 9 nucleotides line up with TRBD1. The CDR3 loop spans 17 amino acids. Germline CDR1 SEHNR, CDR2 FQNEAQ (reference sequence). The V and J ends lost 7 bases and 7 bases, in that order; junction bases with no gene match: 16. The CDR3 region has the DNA TGTGCCAGCAACGAGAGAACAGGGGGCTTATCTGACGGGGAGCTGTTTTTT. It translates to CASNERTGGLSDGELFF.

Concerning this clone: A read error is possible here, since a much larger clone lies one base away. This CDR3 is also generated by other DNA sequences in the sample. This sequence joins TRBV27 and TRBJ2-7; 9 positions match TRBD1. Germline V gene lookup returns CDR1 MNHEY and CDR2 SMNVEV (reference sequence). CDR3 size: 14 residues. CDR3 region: CASSFGQGLYEQYF. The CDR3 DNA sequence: TGTGCCAGCAGTTTCGGACAGGGGCTTTACGAGCAATACTTC.

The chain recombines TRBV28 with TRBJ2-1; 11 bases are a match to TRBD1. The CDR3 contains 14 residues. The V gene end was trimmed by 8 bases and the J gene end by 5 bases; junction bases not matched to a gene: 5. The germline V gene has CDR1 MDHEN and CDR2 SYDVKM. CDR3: CASFRDRGNNEQFF. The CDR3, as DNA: TGTGCCAGCTTCCGGGACAGGGGGAACAATGAGCAGTTCTTC.

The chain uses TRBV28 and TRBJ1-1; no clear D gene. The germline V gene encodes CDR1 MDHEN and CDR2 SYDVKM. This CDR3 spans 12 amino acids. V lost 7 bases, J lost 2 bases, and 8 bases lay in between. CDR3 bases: TGTGCCAGCATAGAGGGTAACACTGAAGCTTTCTTT. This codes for CASIEGNTEAFF.

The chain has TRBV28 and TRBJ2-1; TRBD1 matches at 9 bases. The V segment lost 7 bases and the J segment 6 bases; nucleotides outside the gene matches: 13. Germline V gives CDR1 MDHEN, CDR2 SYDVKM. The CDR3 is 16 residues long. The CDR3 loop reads CASTKGPGQGFNEQFF. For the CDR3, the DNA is TGTGCCAGCACCAAAGGACCGGGACAGGGCTTCAATGAGCAGTTCTTC. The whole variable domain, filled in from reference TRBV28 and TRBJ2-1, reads DVKVTQSSRYLVKRTGEKVFLECVQDMDHENMFWYRQDPGLGLRLIYFSYDVKMKEKGDIPEGYSVSREKKERFSLILESASTNQTSMYLCASTKGPGQGFNEQFFGPGTRLTVL.